The rows below give T cell receptor beta chains drawn from one sample of a study of blood T cells in healthy people across ages. TCRdb redid the calling of the 5' RACE reads with MiXCR, one entry per CDR3 protein. The table has about 380,000 distinct CDR3 sequences, more than 45% seen once. Sequencing was done on a sample of blood. All receptors come from a man in his 60s in good health. Both conserved end residues are part of each CDR3. Fields, in order: D gene, clone size, V gene, J gene, CDR3 DNA, CDR3 protein. A D gene is named only where the DNA matches it firmly. Size values are once, few and many counts, or a class for expanded clones, and some rows have none.

d_call: -
clone_size: -
v_call: TRBV5-1
j_call: TRBJ2-3
cdr3_nt: TGCGCCAGCAGCTTGGACGGCGGGACGGGCACCGTTTGGATTGGGCAAGATACGCAGTATTTT
cdr3_aa: CASSLDGGTGTVWIGQDTQYF

d_call: -
clone_size: -
v_call: TRBV25-1
j_call: TRBJ2-1
cdr3_nt: TGTGCCAGCAGTGAATACCCATCCCCGTCGATCAACAATGAGCAGTTCTTC
cdr3_aa: CASSEYPSPSINNEQFF

d_call: -
clone_size: few
v_call: TRBV7-2
j_call: TRBJ1-2
cdr3_nt: TGTGCCAGCAGCTTAGACCCGGGACGAATTAACTATGGCTACACCTTC
cdr3_aa: CASSLDPGRINYGYTF

d_call: -
clone_size: -
v_call: TRBV14
j_call: TRBJ1-1
cdr3_nt: TGTGCCAGCAGCCGGGCCAGGGGAAACACTGAAGCTTTCTTT
cdr3_aa: CASSRARGNTEAFF

d_call: -
clone_size: -
v_call: TRBV7-2
j_call: TRBJ1-1
cdr3_nt: TGTGCCAGCAGCTCCTTGACTCATACCGGGACACCGAACACTGAAGCTTTCTTT
cdr3_aa: CASSSLTHTGTPNTEAFF

d_call: -
clone_size: few
v_call: TRBV7-2
j_call: TRBJ2-5
cdr3_nt: TGTGCCAGCAGCTTTTTCATCGGGTCCGAGACCCAGTACTTC
cdr3_aa: CASSFFIGSETQYF

d_call: -
clone_size: -
v_call: TRBV20-1
j_call: TRBJ2-5
cdr3_nt: TGCAGGGCCGGACAGAGTATAGAGACCCAGTACTTC
cdr3_aa: CRAGQSIETQYF

d_call: -
clone_size: -
v_call: TRBV27
j_call: TRBJ1-1
cdr3_nt: TGTGCCAGCAGTTTACTGAGGGCCGGGGACACTGAAGCTTTCTTT
cdr3_aa: CASSLLRAGDTEAFF

d_call: TRBD2
clone_size: many
v_call: TRBV20-1
j_call: TRBJ2-7
cdr3_nt: TGCAGTGCTAGAGACCGGTTGGGGACTAGCGGGGGGTCGTACGAGCAGTACTTC
cdr3_aa: CSARDRLGTSGGSYEQYF

d_call: -
clone_size: few
v_call: TRBV27
j_call: TRBJ1-4
cdr3_nt: TGTGCCAGCAGTGCTGGGCCCATAGCAACTAATGAAAAACTGTTTTTT
cdr3_aa: CASSAGPIATNEKLFF

d_call: -
clone_size: -
v_call: TRBV14
j_call: TRBJ2-7
cdr3_nt: TGTGCCAGCAGCCAAGGGGGACATTTCAACCACGAGCAGTACTTC
cdr3_aa: CASSQGGHFNHEQYF

d_call: -
clone_size: -
v_call: TRBV27
j_call: TRBJ1-6
cdr3_nt: TGTGCCAGCAGCCAAGAGTCCTATAATTCACCCCTCCACTTT
cdr3_aa: CASSQESYNSPLHF

d_call: TRBD2
clone_size: -
v_call: TRBV3-1
j_call: TRBJ2-2
cdr3_nt: TGTGCCAGCAGCCTGGGACTAGCGGGGAACTTGAACACCGGGGAGCTGTTTTTT
cdr3_aa: CASSLGLAGNLNTGELFF

d_call: TRBD2
clone_size: -
v_call: TRBV11-2
j_call: TRBJ2-3
cdr3_nt: TGTGCCAGCAGCCCGGATCGCCTAGCGGGGACCACAGATACGCAGTATTTT
cdr3_aa: CASSPDRLAGTTDTQYF

d_call: TRBD2
clone_size: -
v_call: TRBV7-2
j_call: TRBJ2-4
cdr3_nt: TGTGCCAGCAGCCCGATAGCCGGGACTAGCGGGGGGGCTTCGAACATTCAGTACTTC
cdr3_aa: CASSPIAGTSGGASNIQYF

d_call: -
clone_size: -
v_call: TRBV7-2
j_call: TRBJ1-6
cdr3_nt: TGTGCCAGCAGCGCGGGACACGGAGGAATGGCCCTCCACTTT
cdr3_aa: CASSAGHGGMALHF

d_call: -
clone_size: -
v_call: TRBV6-6
j_call: TRBJ2-5
cdr3_nt: TGTGCCAGCAGGGAATGGGGGTCTCCAGATGGAGAGACCCAGTACTTC
cdr3_aa: CASREWGSPDGETQYF

d_call: TRBD1
clone_size: once
v_call: TRBV6-6
j_call: TRBJ2-6
cdr3_nt: TGTGCCAGCAGAGGGGACAGGTCCTCTGGGGCCAACGTCCTGACTTTC
cdr3_aa: CASRGDRSSGANVLTF

d_call: -
clone_size: once
v_call: TRBV9
j_call: TRBJ2-3
cdr3_nt: TGTGCCAGCAGCGTAGAGTCCGGGACAATCACAGATGCGCAGTATTTT
cdr3_aa: CASSVESGTITDAQYF

d_call: -
clone_size: -
v_call: TRBV20-1
j_call: TRBJ2-3
cdr3_nt: TGCAGTGCTGTCCTCTCTAGCGCAGATACGCAGTATTTT
cdr3_aa: CSAVLSSADTQYF

d_call: -
clone_size: many
v_call: TRBV12-3/TRBV12-4
j_call: TRBJ2-2
cdr3_nt: TGTGCCAGCAGCTTACAGGTCACCGGGGAGCTGTTTTTT
cdr3_aa: CASSLQVTGELFF

d_call: -
clone_size: -
v_call: TRBV28
j_call: TRBJ2-3
cdr3_nt: TGTGCCAGCAAACGGACAGCTAGCACAGATACGCAGTATTTT
cdr3_aa: CASKRTASTDTQYF

d_call: TRBD1
clone_size: -
v_call: TRBV6-5
j_call: TRBJ2-7
cdr3_nt: TGTGCCAGCAGTTACTCCGGGGGACAGGGGGGGCAGTACTTC
cdr3_aa: CASSYSGGQGGQYF